The source of this T cell receptor (beta chain) is a study of blood T cell repertoires in COVID-19. Turning to the study itself: Sites across the United States, Italy and Spain contributed samples from acute and convalescent COVID-19.

Trimming cost V 6 bases and J 8 bases, with 15 bases left between them. The germline gives CDR1 SGDLS, CDR2 YYNGEE. The CDR3 runs 13 residues. Per the original methods: Estimation of nucleated cell counts was performed using reference gene primer amplification. Only in-frame clones appear in the TCRdb table, and some are missing; sequencing was by immunoSEQ multiplex PCR. Clonal size and the V and J genes are those of that table, whereas D and trimming came from the DNA. In the table there are 100,000 to 150,000 clones, more than 80% of which are singletons. The sample consisted of peripheral blood. The source of this sequence is a woman aged 60-75 years with acute or convalescent COVID-19. The chain is built from TRBV9 and TRBJ1-3, with D perhaps matching TRBD1 (6 bases). CDR3 protein: CASTPGGGDTIYF. In DNA, the CDR3 is TGTGCCAGCACCCCGGGGGGCGGAGACACCATATATTTT.